This TCR beta chain comes out of a study of CD8+ T cells in alopecia areata (dated by TCRdb to 2017 to 2018). Study-wide context: The treated patients, all with moderate-to-severe alopecia areata, were enrolled in an open-label pilot trial of oral tofacitinib given at 5 to 10 mg twice daily. The RNA source kit depended on sample type: the PAXgene miRNA kit for fixed scalp, the miRNeasy kit for PBMCs, and the RNeasy kit for mouse skin. The study used high-throughput TCRbeta sequencing to examine T cell clonal expansion in alopecia areata, in both the C3H/HeJ mouse model and human patients. Human TCRbeta sequencing covered scalp tissue and sorted CD4+ and CD8+ peripheral blood T cells from patchy and totalis/universalis alopecia areata patients and healthy controls. Scalp clonality was compared across normal scalp (n=4), patchy alopecia areata scalp (n=8), and alopecia totalis/universalis scalp (n=8). Tofacitinib was given for 6 to 18 months, followed by 6 months of follow-up off drug to assess delayed response and recurrence. TCRbeta CDR3 regions were amplified by immunoSEQ multiplex PCR with 35 Vbeta forward and 13 Jbeta reverse primers. In treated patients, disease severity was measured using the SALT score, which gives the percentage of scalp surface area affected. Biopsies were taken from tofacitinib-treated patients at baseline and at 4 and 24 weeks of treatment, and a later scalp biopsy was taken in several of the tofacitinib-treated patients.

Paper-wide results and their limitations: Compared with mice, TCR sequences shared between patients were less clear, possibly partly because of HLA diversity across the patient population. Resident alphabeta T cells in normal human skin are also sequenced, complicating scalp TCR repertoire analysis, unlike mouse skin dominated by gammadelta T cells. Compared with normal scalp, lesional scalp had higher clonality and more expanded CD8+ clones, particularly in alopecia totalis/universalis, a pattern that suggests antigenic drive. Because the treated cohort was small and had only one nonresponder, larger studies are needed to examine links between baseline CD8+ expansion and response. With tofacitinib, both scalp clonality and the number of expanded CD8+ clones among the top 100 scalp clones went down significantly. During tofacitinib treatment, many expanded lesional clones stuck around in both scalp and blood, and this persistence may partly explain why relapse happens after treatment is stopped.

Looking up the germline V gene yields CDR1 MNHNS and CDR2 SASEGT. The CDR3 numbers 11 residues from cysteine through phenylalanine. CDR3 DNA is the only sequence kept; it has 33 bases, read in frame from the first base. A distance of 3 bases separates the germline ends of V and J, which lose 3 bases and 4 bases respectively. The treatment or condition label here, explained by the study, means: oral pan-JAK inhibitor, 5-10 mg twice daily. Peripheral blood and lesional scalp punch biopsies were obtained from patients with alopecia areata. PBMCs were isolated by density centrifugation and stained for CD3, CD4 and CD8, after which CD4+ and CD8+ T cells were sorted on a FACSAria. The library was obtained by the immunoSEQ multiplex PCR assay. For TCR sequencing, RNA was extracted from every sample and reverse transcribed into cDNA to serve as template. First-strand cDNA was synthesized using SuperScript III with a 2:1 mix of oligo-dT and random hexamers. A synthetic immune receptor repertoire was used to measure amplification bias, and any remaining bias was corrected computationally. Under the source paper's analysis protocol: Raw reads were preprocessed to remove errors, and CDR3 was defined by IMGT conventions from the conserved cysteine to phenylalanine. To get clonality, Shannon entropy was normalized by log2 of the number of productive unique TCRs and the result was subtracted from 1. CD4 or CD8 identity of scalp clones was inferred by cross-referencing scalp TCRbeta sequences with sorted blood CD4 and CD8 repertoires. TCRdb re-hosts the immuneACCESS table, in-frame sequences only. Its copies lack some clones; in the studies checked, an unresolved V gene accounts for under half of them, and the cause for the rest is not known. For V, J and clone size, that table is used; D and trimming come from the DNA. The sample has some 58,000 clones on record, under 60% of them singletons. The ten biggest clones cover roughly 20% of the sample.

This clone turned up a few times. No cognate antigen has been identified for it. No much larger clonotype is one base removed from it; base qualities were not supplied. This specimen was CD8+ T cells sorted from blood, taken at approximately week 36, from a patient treated with tofacitinib. The sequence links TRBV6-1 to TRBJ1-2, with the D segment identity uncertain. The TCR comes from a human donor with alopecia areata. The DNA sequence is as follows: TGTGCCAGCAGTGAGGGCTATGGCTACACCTTC. Its protein product is CASSEGYGYTF.